This T cell receptor (beta chain) derives from a study of T cell repertoires in cytomegalovirus infection. Turning to the study itself: Indicated by public TCR beta signatures were CMV infection and matching HLA type. Study conclusions and caveats: Based on cumulative public TCR beta family frequency, carriers of CMV plus the relevant HLA were identified. In two of eight donors, the top clonotype was HLA-C-restricted CMV-specific.

The germline gives CDR1 MNHEY, CDR2 SMNVEV (reference sequence). The V end was cut by 2 bases, the J end by 4 bases, with 11 bases between. The CDR3 has 14 amino acids. One entry per CDR3 protein, called by TCRdb with MiXCR from the reads. The sample shows around 630,000 distinct CDR3 sequences, 20% to 25% of them seen only once. Notes on this clonotype: The antigen is not known.

This chain connects TRBV27 to TRBJ1-1, with D tentatively TRBD1 (5 bases). Specimen: CD8+ T cells from PBMCs. The receptor's source is a human donor in good health (CMV status not recorded). Some clones in this sample may be carry-over from other donors' samples. CDR3: CASSLVGGSTEAFF. The DNA of the CDR3 is TGTGCCAGCAGTTTAGTTGGGGGGAGCACTGAAGCTTTCTTT.